Each of the 17 T cell receptor beta chains below was sequenced from the same sample in a study of cytomegalovirus exposure and HLA in healthy donors. Here immunoSEQ multiplex PCR was the method, and the copy in TCRdb shows in-frame clones only, minus some. In the table there are 250,000 to 300,000 clones, about 90% of which are singletons. Sequenced sample: PBMCs. The receptors stem from a woman between 18 and 29 years old in good health and CMV-seronegative.

The CDR3 here is CASSPDREWYF. The CDR3 DNA follows: TGTGCCAGCAGCCCGGACAGGGAGTGGTACTTC. The chain is built from TRBV7-2 and TRBJ2-7, with TRBD1 matching 8 bases. The CDR3 has 11 amino acids. Germline V gene sequence: CDR1 SGHTA, CDR2 FQGNSA. V shed 5 bases and J 12 bases; nucleotides not matched to a gene: 6.

This clone is a singleton in its sample. Compared with germline, one end of the junction differs, possibly owing to a read error. V usage is TRBV4-1 and J usage is TRBJ2-1, with TRBD2 matching over 7 bases. Germline CDR1 MGHRA, CDR2 YSYEKL. The CDR3 loop spans 15 amino acids. The CDR3 DNA reads as TGCGCTAGCAGCACCGGGGCTAGCGGATACAATGAGCAGTTCTTC. It yields the protein CASSTGASGYNEQFF.

The table lists this clone with a few counts. CDR3 amino acids: CASSEGRNTIYF. In nucleotides, the CDR3 is TGTGCCAGCAGTGAAGGTAGAAACACCATATATTTT. The chain recombines TRBV2 with TRBJ1-3; D not certain. Germline V gene lookup returns CDR1 SNHLY and CDR2 FYNNEI. The CDR3 spans 12 residues. The V end was cut by 1 base, the J end by 5 bases, with 3 bases between.

V and J are TRBV30 and TRBJ1-1; the match to TRBD1 covers 8 bases. V shed 1 base and J 6 bases; nucleotides not matched to a gene: 4. CDR3 size: 13 residues. Germline assignment: CDR1 GTSNPN and CDR2 SVGIG (reference sequence). The CDR3 loop is CAWSADRGAEAFF. CDR3 DNA: TGTGCCTGGAGTGCTGACAGGGGCGCTGAAGCTTTCTTT.

The chain couples TRBV25-1 to TRBJ2-1; TRBD1 might be the D (5 bases). The length of the CDR3 is 14 residues. The germline V and J ends were trimmed by 4 bases and 8 bases, with 15 bases remaining between them. Germline CDR1 is MGHDK and CDR2 is SYGVNS. In DNA form, the CDR3 reads TGTGCCAGCAGTGTTATAGGGGTGCGAGATGAGCAGTTCTTC. Protein: CASSVIGVRDEQFF.

The rearrangement joins TRBV19 to TRBJ1-1; D is undetermined. Germline CDR1 and CDR2: LNHDA and SQIVND (reference sequence). The V gene lost 7 bases and the J gene lost 8 bases, with 20 bases spanning the gap. The CDR3 has 14 amino acids. CDR3 DNA sequence: TGTGCCAGTAACATCCCCGGGATCCTCACCGAAGCTTTCTTT. Encoded protein: CASNIPGILTEAFF.

CDR3 sequence: CAISGLGGVNTEAFF. CDR3 DNA sequence: TGTGCCATCAGCGGACTGGGTGGAGTGAACACTGAAGCTTTCTTT. The chain combines TRBV10-3 with TRBJ1-1; no clear D gene. V lost 6 bases and J 0 bases, leaving 14 bases between the germline ends. Germline V gene sequence: CDR1 ENHRY, CDR2 SYGVKD. The CDR3 covers 15 residues.

The chain employs TRBV25-1 and TRBJ2-2; D remains ambiguous. Per the germline V gene, CDR1 is MGHDK and CDR2 is SYGVNS. There are 13 residues in the CDR3. Trimming took off 6 bases at V and 4 bases at J, with 9 bases between the two ends. The CDR3 bases are TGTGCCAGCAGCTACCTTTCCACCGGGGAGCTGTTTTTT. It specifies CASSYLSTGELFF.

The rearrangement uses TRBV6-5 and TRBJ2-7; 9 nucleotides agree with TRBD1. The CDR3 spans 15 residues. V lost 5 bases and J lost 6; bases outside the gene matches: 11. Per germline, CDR1 MNHEY and CDR2 SVGAGI. In DNA form, the CDR3 reads TGTGCCAGCAGTCAAAATGGGGGACAGGGAGGCGAGCAGTACTTC. This translates into CASSQNGGQGGEQYF.

The chain recombines TRBV5-4 with TRBJ2-5; D may be TRBD1 (5 bases). Germline V gene lookup returns CDR1 SGHNT and CDR2 YYREEE (reference sequence). The CDR3 is made up of 13 amino acids. V gave up 0 bases and J gave up 4 bases, with 7 bases separating them. For the CDR3, the DNA is TGTGCCAGCAGCTTGGGTCAGGGAGAGACCCAGTACTTC. This sequence encodes CASSLGQGETQYF.

The genes are TRBV7-3 and TRBJ2-2; TRBD1 is a possible D gene (5 bases). Germline V lookup: CDR1 SGHTA, CDR2 FQGTGA. V was pared by 3 bases and J by 8 bases, with 13 bases between. CDR3 length equals 14 residues. CDR3 coding DNA: TGTGCCAGCAGCTTGCTGCAGGGCCTTGGGGAGCTGTTTTTT. Translation gives CASSLLQGLGELFF.

The chain recombines TRBV5-1 with TRBJ2-1, with 12 bases matching TRBD2. CDR1 and CDR2 (germline): SGHRS, YFSETQ. After removal of 2 bases from V and 6 bases from J, the junction contained 6 bases not matched to a gene. This CDR3 has 16 residues. CDR3 DNA sequence: TGCGCCAGCAGCTTCCCTAGCGGGGGGGAGGTCAATGAGCAGTTCTTC. It is translated as CASSFPSGGEVNEQFF.

The genes are TRBV6-5 and TRBJ1-5, with unresolved D. Germline V gene data show CDR1 as MNHEY and CDR2 as SVGAGI. CDR3 length: 16 amino acids. Trimming removed 2 bases at V and 0 bases at J, with 11 bases between. This CDR3 reads CASSYGNPDSNQPQHF. DNA of the CDR3: TGTGCCAGCAGTTACGGTAATCCAGATAGCAATCAGCCCCAGCATTTT.

This chain connects TRBV27 to TRBJ1-1; D is unresolved. V gave up 3 bases and J gave up 0 bases, with 8 bases separating them. Germline values: CDR1 MNHEY, CDR2 SMNVEV (reference sequence). The CDR3 spans 14 residues. CDR3 residues: CASSFQALNTEAFF. The CDR3 DNA follows: TGTGCCAGCAGTTTCCAGGCCTTGAACACTGAAGCTTTCTTT.

The V call is TRBV28, the J call TRBJ1-2; a weak D match, TRBD1 (5 bases). Germline CDR1 reads MDHEN; CDR2 reads SYDVKM. The V end was cut by 4 bases, the J end by 3 bases, with 12 bases between. The CDR3 runs to 14 residues. CDR3 protein: CASSSGTYYYGYTF. The CDR3 DNA reads as TGTGCCAGCAGTTCCGGGACTTACTACTATGGCTACACCTTC.

This chain joins TRBV30 and TRBJ1-2, with D possibly matching TRBD1 (6 bases). Between the trimmed V and J ends, which lost 0 bases and 8 bases, there was a span of 19 bases. The CDR3 spans 15 residues. In germline, CDR1 is GTSNPN, CDR2 SVGIG (reference sequence). CDR3 DNA sequence: TGTGCCTGGAGTGTACAATTGCGGGGGGCTGGCGGCTACACCTTC. This encodes CAWSVQLRGAGGYTF. Using reference TRBV30 and TRBJ1-2 for the parts outside the CDR3, the full variable domain is SQTIHQWPATLVQPVGSPLSLECTVEGTSNPNLYWYRQAAGRGLQLLFYSVGIGQISSEVPQNLSASRPQDRQFILSSKKLLLSDSGFYLCAWSVQLRGAGGYTFGSGTRLTVV.

The rearrangement uses TRBV28 and TRBJ2-1; D call uncertain. Germline V lookup: CDR1 MDHEN, CDR2 SYDVKM. The CDR3 has 13 amino acids. The germline V and J ends were trimmed by 1 base and 8 bases, with 9 bases remaining between them. For the CDR3, the DNA is TGTGCCAGCAGTTTATATCTCCAGGATGAGCAGTTCTTC. This codes for CASSLYLQDEQFF.